The present T cell receptor beta chain was sequenced within a study of OX40 agonist ivuxolimab in advanced cancers. Study-wide context: Of the participants, 40% had some prior anti-PD-1, anti-PD-L1 or anti-CTLA-4 therapy, which was allowed.

CDR1 is MNHNY, CDR2 SVGAGI, per germline (reference sequence). This CDR3 spans 12 amino acids. The germline V and J ends were trimmed by 8 bases and 8 bases, with 15 bases remaining between them. The assay was immunoSEQ multiplex PCR, and TCRdb's table has in-frame clones only and misses some. The sample has fewer than 40,000 clones, about 70% seen once. This material consisted of CD4+ or CD8+ T cells sorted from blood, taken in a trial of the OX40 agonist ivuxolimab. The chain has TRBV6-6 and TRBJ1-2; maybe TRBD1 (5 bases). The sequence derives from an adult with an advanced solid tumor such as melanoma, head and neck, liver or kidney cancer. This chain's CDR3 is CASVVGGLGYTF. Here the CDR3 DNA reads TGTGCCAGCGTGGTTGGGGGTCTGGGCTACACCTTC.